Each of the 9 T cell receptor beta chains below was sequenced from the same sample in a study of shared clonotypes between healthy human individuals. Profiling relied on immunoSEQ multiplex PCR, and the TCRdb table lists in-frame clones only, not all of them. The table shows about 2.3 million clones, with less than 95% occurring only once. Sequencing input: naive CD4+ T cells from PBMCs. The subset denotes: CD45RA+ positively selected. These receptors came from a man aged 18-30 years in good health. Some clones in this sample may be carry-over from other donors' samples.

Here the CDR3 reads CASRQLGTDTYEQYF. Written as DNA, the CDR3 is TGCGCCAGCAGGCAACTCGGGACAGACACCTACGAGCAGTACTTC. The chain uses TRBV4-1 and TRBJ2-7, with TRBD1 matching 7 bases. The CDR3 loop spans 15 amino acids. In germline, CDR1 is MGHRA, CDR2 YSYEKL. V gave up 6 bases and J gave up 2 bases; unmatched junction bases: 10.

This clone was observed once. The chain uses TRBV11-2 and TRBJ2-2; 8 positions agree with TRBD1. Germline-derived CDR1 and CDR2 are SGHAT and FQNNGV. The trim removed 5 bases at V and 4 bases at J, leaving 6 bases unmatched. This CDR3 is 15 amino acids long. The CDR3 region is CASSLIRGRTGELFF. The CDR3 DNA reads TGTGCCAGCAGCCTAATCAGGGGGCGCACCGGGGAGCTGTTTTTT.

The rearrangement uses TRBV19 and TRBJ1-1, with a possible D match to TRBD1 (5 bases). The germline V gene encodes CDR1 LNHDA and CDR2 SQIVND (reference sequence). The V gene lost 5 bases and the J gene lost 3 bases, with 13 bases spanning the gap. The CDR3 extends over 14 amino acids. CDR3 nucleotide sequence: TGTGCCAGTAGTTACAGGTTAATACACACTGAAGCTTTCTTT. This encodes CASSYRLIHTEAFF.

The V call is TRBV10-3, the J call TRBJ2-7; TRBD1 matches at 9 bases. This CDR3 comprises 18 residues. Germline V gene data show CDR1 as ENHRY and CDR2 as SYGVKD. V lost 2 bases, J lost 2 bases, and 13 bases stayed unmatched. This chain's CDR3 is CAISEGPTSGTGTYEQYF. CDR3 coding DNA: TGTGCCATCAGTGAGGGCCCTACGTCCGGGACAGGGACCTACGAGCAGTACTTC.

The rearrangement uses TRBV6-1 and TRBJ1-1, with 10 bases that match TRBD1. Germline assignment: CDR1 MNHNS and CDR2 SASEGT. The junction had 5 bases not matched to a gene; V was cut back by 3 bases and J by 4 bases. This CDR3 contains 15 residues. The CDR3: CASSDSDRGGTEAFF. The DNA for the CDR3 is TGTGCCAGCAGTGATTCGGACAGGGGGGGCACTGAAGCTTTCTTT.

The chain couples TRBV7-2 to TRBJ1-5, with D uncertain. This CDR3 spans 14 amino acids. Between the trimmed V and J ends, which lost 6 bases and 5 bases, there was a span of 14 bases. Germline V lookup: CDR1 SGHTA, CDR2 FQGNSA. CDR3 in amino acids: CASSWLWGDQPQHF. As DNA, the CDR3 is TGTGCCAGCAGTTGGCTTTGGGGAGATCAGCCCCAGCATTTT.

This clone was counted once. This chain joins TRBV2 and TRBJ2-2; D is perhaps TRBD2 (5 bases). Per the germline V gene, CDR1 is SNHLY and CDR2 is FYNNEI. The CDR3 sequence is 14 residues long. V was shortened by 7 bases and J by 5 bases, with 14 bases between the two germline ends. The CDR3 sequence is CASTGERTTGELFF. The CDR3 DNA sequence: TGTGCCAGCACTGGGGAGCGAACAACCGGGGAGCTGTTTTTT.

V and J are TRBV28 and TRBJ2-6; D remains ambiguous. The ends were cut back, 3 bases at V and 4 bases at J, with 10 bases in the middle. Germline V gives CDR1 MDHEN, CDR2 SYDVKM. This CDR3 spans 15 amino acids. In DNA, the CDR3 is TGTGCCAGCAGTTTCGCCCGCGGCGGGGCCAACGTCCTGACTTTC. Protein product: CASSFARGGANVLTF. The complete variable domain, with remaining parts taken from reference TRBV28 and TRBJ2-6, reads DVKVTQSSRYLVKRTGEKVFLECVQDMDHENMFWYRQDPGLGLRLIYFSYDVKMKEKGDIPEGYSVSREKKERFSLILESASTNQTSMYLCASSFARGGANVLTFGAGSRLTVL.

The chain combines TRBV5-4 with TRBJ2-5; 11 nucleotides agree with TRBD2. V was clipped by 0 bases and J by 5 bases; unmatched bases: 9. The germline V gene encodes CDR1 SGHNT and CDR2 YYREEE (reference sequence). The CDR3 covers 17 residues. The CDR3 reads CASSLVPSGRKGETQYF. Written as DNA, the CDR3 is TGTGCCAGCAGCTTGGTGCCTAGCGGGAGGAAGGGGGAGACCCAGTACTTC.